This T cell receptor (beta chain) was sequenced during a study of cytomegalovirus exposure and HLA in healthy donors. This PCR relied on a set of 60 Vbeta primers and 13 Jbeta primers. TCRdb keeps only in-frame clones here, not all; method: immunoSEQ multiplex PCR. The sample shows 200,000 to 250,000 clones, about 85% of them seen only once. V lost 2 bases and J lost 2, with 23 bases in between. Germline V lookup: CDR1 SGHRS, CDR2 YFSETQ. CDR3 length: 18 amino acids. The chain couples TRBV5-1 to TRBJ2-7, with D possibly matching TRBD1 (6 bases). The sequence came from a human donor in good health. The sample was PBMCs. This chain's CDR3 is CASSLTISGTQNTYEQYF. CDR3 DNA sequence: TGCGCCAGCAGCTTAACCATATCCGGGACACAAAATACCTACGAGCAGTACTTC. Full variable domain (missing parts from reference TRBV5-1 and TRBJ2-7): KAGVTQTPRYLIKTRGQQVTLSCSPISGHRSVSWYQQTPGQGLQFLFEYFSETQRNKGNFPGRFSGRQFSNSRSEMNVSTLELGDSALYLCASSLTISGTQNTYEQYFGPGTRLTVT.